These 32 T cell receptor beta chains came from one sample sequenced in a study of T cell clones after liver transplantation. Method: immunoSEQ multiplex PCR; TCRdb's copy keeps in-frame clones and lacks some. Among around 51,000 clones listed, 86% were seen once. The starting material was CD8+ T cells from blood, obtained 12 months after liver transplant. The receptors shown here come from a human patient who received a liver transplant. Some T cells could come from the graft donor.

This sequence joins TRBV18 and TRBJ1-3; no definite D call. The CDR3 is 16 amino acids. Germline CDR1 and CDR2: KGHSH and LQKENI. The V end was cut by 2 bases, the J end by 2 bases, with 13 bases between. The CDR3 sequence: CASSPAPARAGNTIYF. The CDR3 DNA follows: TGTGCCAGCTCACCAGCTCCAGCAAGGGCTGGAAACACCATATATTTT.

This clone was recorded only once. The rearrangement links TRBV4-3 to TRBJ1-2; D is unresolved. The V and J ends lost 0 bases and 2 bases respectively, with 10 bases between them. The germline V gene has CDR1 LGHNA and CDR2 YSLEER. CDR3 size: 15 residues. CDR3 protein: CASSQDRTENYGYTF. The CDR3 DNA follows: TGCGCCAGCAGCCAAGATCGGACGGAGAACTATGGCTACACCTTC.

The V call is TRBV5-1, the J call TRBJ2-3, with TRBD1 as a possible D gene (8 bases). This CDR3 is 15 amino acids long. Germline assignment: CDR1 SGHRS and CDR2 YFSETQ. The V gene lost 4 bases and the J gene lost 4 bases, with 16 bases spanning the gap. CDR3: CASSLWTGRADTQYF. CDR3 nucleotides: TGCGCCAGCAGCCTTTGGACAGGGAGGGCAGATACGCAGTATTTT.

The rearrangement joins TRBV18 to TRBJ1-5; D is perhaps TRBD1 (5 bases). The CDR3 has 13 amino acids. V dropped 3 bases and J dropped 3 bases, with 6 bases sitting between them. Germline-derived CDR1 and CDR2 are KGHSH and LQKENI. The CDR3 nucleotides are TGTGCCAGCTCACCGACAGACAATCAGCCCCAGCATTTT. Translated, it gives CASSPTDNQPQHF.

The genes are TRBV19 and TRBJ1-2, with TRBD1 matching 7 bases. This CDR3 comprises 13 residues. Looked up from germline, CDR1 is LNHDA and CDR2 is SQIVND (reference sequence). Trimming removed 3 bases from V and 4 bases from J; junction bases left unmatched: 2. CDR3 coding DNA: TGTGCCAGTAGTATGGGGGACAGCTATGGCTACACCTTC. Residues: CASSMGDSYGYTF.

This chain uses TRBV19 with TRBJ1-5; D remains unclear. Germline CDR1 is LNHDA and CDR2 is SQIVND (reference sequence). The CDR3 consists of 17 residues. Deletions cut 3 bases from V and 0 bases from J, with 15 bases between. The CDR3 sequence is CASSISWQKLSNQPQHF. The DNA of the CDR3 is TGTGCCAGTAGTATTAGTTGGCAGAAACTTAGCAATCAGCCCCAGCATTTT.

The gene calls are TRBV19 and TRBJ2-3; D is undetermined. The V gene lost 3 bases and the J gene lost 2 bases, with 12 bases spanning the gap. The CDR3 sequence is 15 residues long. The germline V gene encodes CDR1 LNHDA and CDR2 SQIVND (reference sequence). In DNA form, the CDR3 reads TGTGCCAGTAGTATGAATTTAGGGCTCACAGATACGCAGTATTTT. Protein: CASSMNLGLTDTQYF. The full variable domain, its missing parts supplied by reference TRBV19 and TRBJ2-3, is DGGITQSPKYLFRKEGQNVTLSCEQNLNHDAMYWYRQDPGQGLRLIYYSQIVNDFQKGDIAEGYSVSREKKESFPLTVTSAQKNPTAFYLCASSMNLGLTDTQYFGPGTRLTVL.

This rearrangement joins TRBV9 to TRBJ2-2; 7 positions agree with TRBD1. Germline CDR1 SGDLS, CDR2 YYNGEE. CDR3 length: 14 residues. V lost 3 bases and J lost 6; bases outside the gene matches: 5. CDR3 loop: CASSGQGSPGELFF. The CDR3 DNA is TGTGCCAGCAGCGGACAGGGTTCTCCCGGGGAGCTGTTTTTT.

DNA of the CDR3: TGCGCCAGCAGCCCTACGGGACAGAGTTTTTCCTACGAGCAGTACTTC. Amino acids: CASSPTGQSFSYEQYF. The gene calls are TRBV5-1 and TRBJ2-7; 7 bases agree with TRBD1. Germline CDR1 and CDR2: SGHRS and YFSETQ. This CDR3 region has 16 residues. Trimming removed 4 bases from V and 1 base from J; junction bases left unmatched: 11.

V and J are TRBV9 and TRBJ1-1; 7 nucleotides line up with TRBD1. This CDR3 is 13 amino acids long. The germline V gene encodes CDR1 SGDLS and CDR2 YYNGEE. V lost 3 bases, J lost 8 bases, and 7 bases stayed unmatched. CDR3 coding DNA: TGTGCCAGCAGCGCAGGGGGGACCCGCGAAGCTTTCTTT. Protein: CASSAGGTREAFF. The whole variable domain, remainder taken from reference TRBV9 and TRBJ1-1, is DSGVTQTPKHLITATGQRVTLRCSPRSGDLSVYWYQQSLDQGLQFLIQYYNGEERAKGNILERFSAQQFPDLHSELNLSSLELGDSALYFCASSAGGTREAFFGQGTRLTVV.

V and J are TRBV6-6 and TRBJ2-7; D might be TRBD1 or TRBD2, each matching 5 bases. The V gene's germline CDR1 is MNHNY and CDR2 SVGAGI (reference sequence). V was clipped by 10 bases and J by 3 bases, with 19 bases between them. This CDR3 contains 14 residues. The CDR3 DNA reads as TGTGCCACTTCACCCGGGACGGTGAACTACGAGCAGTACTTC. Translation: CATSPGTVNYEQYF.

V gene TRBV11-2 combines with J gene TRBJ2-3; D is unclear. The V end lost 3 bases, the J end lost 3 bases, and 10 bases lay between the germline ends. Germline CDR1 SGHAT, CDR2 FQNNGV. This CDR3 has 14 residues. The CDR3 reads CASSFGPLTDTQYF. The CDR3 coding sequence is TGTGCCAGCAGCTTCGGTCCCCTGACAGATACGCAGTATTTT.

CDR3 DNA: TGTGCCAGCACCCCCTGGACAGGTCACTACGAGCAGTACTTC. The encoded protein is CASTPWTGHYEQYF. The V gene is TRBV6-1, the J gene TRBJ2-7; 7 bases map to TRBD1. Germline CDR1 is MNHNS and CDR2 is SASEGT. Losses at the gene ends were 7 bases for V and 3 bases for J; bases not matched to a gene: 9. The CDR3 sequence is 14 residues long.

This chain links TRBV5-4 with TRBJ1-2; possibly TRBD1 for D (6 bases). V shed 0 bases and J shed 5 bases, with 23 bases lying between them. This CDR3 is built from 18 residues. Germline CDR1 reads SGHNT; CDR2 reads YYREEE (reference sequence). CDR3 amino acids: CASSLGGAGALLRYGYTF. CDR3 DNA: TGTGCCAGCAGCTTGGGAGGCGCAGGGGCCCTTCTACGGTATGGCTACACCTTC. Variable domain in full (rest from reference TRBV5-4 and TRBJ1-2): ETGVTQSPTHLIKTRGQQVTLRCSSQSGHNTVSWYQQALGQGPQFIFQYYREEENGRGNFPPRFSGLQFPNYSSELNVNALELDDSALYLCASSLGGAGALLRYGYTFGSGTRLTVV.

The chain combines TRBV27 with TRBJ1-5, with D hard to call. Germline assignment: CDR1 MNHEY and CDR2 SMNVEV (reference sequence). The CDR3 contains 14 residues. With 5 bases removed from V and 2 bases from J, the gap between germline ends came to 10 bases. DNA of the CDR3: TGTGCCAGCAGTCCCCGGTACGGCAATCAGCCCCAGCATTTT. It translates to CASSPRYGNQPQHF.

CDR3 amino acids: CASSQERGGTYGYTF. CDR3 nucleotides: TGCGCCAGCAGCCAAGAGAGAGGGGGGACCTATGGCTACACCTTC. This sequence joins TRBV4-3 and TRBJ1-2; tentative D call: TRBD1 (6 bases). The V and J ends lost 0 bases and 4 bases respectively, with 12 bases between them. There are 15 residues in the CDR3. The germline gives CDR1 LGHNA, CDR2 YSLEER.

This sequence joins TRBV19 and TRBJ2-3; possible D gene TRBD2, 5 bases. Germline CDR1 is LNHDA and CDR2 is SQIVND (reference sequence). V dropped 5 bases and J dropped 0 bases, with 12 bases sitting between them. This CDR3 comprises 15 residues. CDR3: CASSLSSYSTDTQYF. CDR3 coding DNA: TGTGCCAGTAGTCTGTCTAGCTATAGCACAGATACGCAGTATTTT.

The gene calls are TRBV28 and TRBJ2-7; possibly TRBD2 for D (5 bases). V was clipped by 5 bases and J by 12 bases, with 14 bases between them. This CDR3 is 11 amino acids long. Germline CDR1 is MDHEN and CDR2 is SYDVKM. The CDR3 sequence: CASSPGFGLYF. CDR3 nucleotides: TGTGCCAGCAGTCCTGGATTTGGACTGTACTTC.

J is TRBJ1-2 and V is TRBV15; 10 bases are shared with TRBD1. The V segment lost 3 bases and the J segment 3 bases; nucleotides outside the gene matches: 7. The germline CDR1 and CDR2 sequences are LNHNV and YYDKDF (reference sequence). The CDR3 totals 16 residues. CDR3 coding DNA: TGTGCCACCAGCAGGCTTCCCGGACAGGGGGACTATGGCTACACCTTC. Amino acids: CATSRLPGQGDYGYTF.

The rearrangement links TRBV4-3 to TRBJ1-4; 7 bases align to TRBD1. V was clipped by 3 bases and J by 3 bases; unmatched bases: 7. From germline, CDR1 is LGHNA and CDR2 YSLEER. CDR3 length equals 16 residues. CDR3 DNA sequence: TGCGCCAGCAGCCACCTCGGGACAGATTCTAATGAAAAACTGTTTTTT. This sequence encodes CASSHLGTDSNEKLFF.

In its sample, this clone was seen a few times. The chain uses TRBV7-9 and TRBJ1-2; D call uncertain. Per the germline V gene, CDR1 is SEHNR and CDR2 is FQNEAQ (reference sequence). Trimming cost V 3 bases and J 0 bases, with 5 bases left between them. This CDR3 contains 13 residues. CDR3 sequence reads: CASSLDPNYGYTF. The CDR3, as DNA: TGTGCCAGCAGCTTGGACCCTAACTATGGCTACACCTTC.

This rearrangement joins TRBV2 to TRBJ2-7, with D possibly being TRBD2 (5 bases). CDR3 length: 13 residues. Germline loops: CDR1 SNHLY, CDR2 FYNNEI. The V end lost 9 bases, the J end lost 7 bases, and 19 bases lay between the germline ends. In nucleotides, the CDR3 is TGTGCCAGTCGACTGGAACGGGGAGCTGAGCAGTACTTC. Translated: CASRLERGAEQYF.

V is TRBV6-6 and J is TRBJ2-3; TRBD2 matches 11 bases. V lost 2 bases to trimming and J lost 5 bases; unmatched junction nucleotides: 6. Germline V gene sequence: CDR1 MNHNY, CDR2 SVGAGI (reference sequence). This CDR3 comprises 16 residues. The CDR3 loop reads CASSYGSGRAKDTQYF. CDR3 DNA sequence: TGTGCCAGCAGTTACGGTAGCGGGAGGGCAAAAGATACGCAGTATTTT.

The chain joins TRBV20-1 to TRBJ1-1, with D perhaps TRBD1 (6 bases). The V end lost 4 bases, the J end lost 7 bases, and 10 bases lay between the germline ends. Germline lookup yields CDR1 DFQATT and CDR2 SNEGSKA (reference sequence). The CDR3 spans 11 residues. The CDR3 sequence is CSAKGGYEAFF. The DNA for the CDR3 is TGCAGTGCTAAGGGGGGTTATGAAGCTTTCTTT.

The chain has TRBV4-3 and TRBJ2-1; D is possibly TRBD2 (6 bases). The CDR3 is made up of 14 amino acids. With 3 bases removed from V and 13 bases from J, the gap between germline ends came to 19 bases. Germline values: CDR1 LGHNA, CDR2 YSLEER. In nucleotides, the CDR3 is TGCGCCAGCAGCCATGCGGACGGGGGAAGAGAACAGTTCTTC. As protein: CASSHADGGREQFF.

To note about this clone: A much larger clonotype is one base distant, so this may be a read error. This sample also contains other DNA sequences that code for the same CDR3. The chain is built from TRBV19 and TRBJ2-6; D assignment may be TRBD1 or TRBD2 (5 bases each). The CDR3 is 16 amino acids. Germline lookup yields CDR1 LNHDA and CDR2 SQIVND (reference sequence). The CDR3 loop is CASTLGPSPGANVLTF. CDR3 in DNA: TGTGCCAGTACCCTGGGCCCATCCCCCGGGGCCAATGTCCTGACTTTC.

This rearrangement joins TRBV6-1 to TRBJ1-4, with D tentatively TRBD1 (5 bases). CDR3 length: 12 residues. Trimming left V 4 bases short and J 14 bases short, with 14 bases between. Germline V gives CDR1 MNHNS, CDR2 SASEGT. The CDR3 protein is CASSGQRFVLFF. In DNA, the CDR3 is TGTGCCAGCAGTGGACAGAGATTCGTCCTGTTTTTT.

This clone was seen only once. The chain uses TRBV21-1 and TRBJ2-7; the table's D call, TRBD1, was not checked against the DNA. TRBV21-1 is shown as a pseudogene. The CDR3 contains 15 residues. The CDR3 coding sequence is TGTGCCAGCAGCCTCCAGGACAGGAAACACTACGAGCAGTACTTC. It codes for CASSLQDRKHYEQYF.

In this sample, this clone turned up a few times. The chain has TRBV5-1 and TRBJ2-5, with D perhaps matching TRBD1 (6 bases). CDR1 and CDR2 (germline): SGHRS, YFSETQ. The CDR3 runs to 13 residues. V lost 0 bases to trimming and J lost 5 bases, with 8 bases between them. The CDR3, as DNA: TGCGCCAGCAGCTTGGCAGGGGACGAGACCCAGTACTTC. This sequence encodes CASSLAGDETQYF.

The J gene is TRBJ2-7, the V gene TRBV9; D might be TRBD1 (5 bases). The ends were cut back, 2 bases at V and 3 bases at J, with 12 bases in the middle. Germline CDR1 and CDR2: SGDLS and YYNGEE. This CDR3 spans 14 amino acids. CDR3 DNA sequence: TGTGCCAGCAGCGTGGGGTCAGGGCACTACGAGCAGTACTTC. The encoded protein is CASSVGSGHYEQYF.

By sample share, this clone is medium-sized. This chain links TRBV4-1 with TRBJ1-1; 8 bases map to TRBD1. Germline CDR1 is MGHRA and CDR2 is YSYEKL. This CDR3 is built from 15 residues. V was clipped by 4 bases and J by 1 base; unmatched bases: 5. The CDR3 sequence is CASSPTGTGNTEAFF. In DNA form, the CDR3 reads TGCGCCAGCAGCCCCACAGGGACAGGGAACACTGAAGCTTTCTTT.

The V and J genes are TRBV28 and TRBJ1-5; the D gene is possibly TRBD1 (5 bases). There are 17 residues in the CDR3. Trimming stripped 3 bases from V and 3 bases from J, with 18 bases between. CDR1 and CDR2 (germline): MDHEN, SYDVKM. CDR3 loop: CASSFPPGPIFNQPQHF. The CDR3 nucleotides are TGTGCCAGCAGTTTCCCGCCGGGACCGATCTTCAATCAGCCCCAGCATTTT.